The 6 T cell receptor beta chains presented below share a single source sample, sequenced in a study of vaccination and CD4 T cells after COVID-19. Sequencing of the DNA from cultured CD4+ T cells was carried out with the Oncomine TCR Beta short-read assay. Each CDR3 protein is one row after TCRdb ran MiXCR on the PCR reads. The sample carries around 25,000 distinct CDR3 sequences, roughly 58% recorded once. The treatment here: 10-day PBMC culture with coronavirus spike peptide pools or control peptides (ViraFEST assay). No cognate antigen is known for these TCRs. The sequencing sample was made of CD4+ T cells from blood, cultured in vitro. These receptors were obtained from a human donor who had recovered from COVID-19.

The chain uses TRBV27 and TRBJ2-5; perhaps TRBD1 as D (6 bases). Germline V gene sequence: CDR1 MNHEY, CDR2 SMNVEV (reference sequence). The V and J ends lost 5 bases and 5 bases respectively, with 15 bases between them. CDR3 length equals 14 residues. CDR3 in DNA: TGTGCCAGCAGTACTAGGACAGTTTCTGAGACCCAGTACTTC. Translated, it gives CASSTRTVSETQYF.

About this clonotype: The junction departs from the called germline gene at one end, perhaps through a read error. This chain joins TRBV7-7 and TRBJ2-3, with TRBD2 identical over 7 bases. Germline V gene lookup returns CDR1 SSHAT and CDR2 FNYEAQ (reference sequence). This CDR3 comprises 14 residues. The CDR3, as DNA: TGTGCTAGCAGCCGAGCGGGGCGCACAGATACGCAGTATTTT. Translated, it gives CASSRAGRTDTQYF.

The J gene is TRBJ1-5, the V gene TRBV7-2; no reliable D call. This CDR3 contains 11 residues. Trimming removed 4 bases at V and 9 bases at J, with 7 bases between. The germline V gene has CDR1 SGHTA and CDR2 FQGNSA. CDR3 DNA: TGTGCCAGCAGCTGCTCGGGGCCCCAGCATTTT. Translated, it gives CASSCSGPQHF.

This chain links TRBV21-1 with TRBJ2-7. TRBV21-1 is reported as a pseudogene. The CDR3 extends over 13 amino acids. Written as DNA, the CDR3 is TGTGCCAGCAGCAAAGAGGACTCCTACGAGCAGTACTTC. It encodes CASSKEDSYEQYF.

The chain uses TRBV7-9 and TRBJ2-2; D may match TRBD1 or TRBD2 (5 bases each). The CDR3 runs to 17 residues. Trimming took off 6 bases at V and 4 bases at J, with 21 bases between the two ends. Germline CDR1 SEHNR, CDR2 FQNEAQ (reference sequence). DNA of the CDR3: TGTGCCAGCAGACCGAAAGGTGGGACCGGCCCCACCGGGGAGCTGTTTTTT. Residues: CASRPKGGTGPTGELFF. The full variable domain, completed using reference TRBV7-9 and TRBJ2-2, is DTGVSQNPRHKITKRGQNVTFRCDPISEHNRLYWYRQTLGQGPEFLTYFQNEAQLEKSRLLSDRFSAERPKGSFSTLEIQRTEQGDSAMYLCASRPKGGTGPTGELFFGEGSRLTVL.

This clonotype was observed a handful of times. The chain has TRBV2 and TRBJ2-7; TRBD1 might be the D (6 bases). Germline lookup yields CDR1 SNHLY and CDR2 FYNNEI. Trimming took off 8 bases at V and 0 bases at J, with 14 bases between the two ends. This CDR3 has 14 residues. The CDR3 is CASRGRTASYEQYF. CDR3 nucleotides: TGTGCCAGCCGTGGTCGGACAGCCTCCTACGAGCAGTACTTC.